This T cell receptor beta chain was sequenced for a study of blood T cell repertoires in COVID-19. Across the whole study: Italy, Spain and the United States were the sources of the convalescent and acute COVID-19 samples. Sample material is recorded as cDNA or gDNA derived from T cells, B-cell-depleted T cells, or PBMCs.

Deletions cut 4 bases from V and 4 bases from J, with 20 bases between. CDR3 length: 16 residues. In germline, CDR1 is SGDLS, CDR2 YYNGEE. In assigning cohorts, the study relied on participant-reported clinical history. Study processing details: Amplification with reference gene primers provided the estimates of nucleated cell counts. Sequencing used immunoSEQ multiplex PCR; TCRdb keeps in-frame clones, though not all of them. The DNA gave D and trimming, while V, J and clone size come from that table. The sample shows approximately 180,000 clones, about 85% of them seen only once. The receptor comes from a middle-aged man who had recovered from COVID-19. This chain links TRBV9 with TRBJ1-2, with D maybe TRBD1 (5 bases). The sequenced material came from PBMCs or T cells enriched from blood (not recorded which). For the CDR3, the DNA is TGTGCCAGCAGCCTCCGACGAGACAGCCAAAGCTATGGCTACACCTTC. Its protein is CASSLRRDSQSYGYTF.